Shown below are 32 T cell receptor beta chains from a single sample sequenced in a study of shared T cell receptors in the human thymus. Profiled with immunoSEQ multiplex PCR; TCRdb holds only in-frame clones, not every one. The data show hundreds of thousands of clones, 95% seen once. The sample comprised thymocytes. These receptors originate from a human donor.

This chain joins TRBV27 and TRBJ2-2; unclear D gene. There are 16 residues in the CDR3. CDR1 and CDR2 (germline): MNHEY, SMNVEV (reference sequence). The V end lost 0 bases, the J end lost 5 bases, and 13 bases lay between the germline ends. CDR3 sequence (DNA): TGTGCCAGCAGTTTATCGCATTTTAGGCTGACCGGGGAGCTGTTTTTT. Translated: CASSLSHFRLTGELFF.

The chain employs TRBV4-3 and TRBJ2-2; the D gene is possibly TRBD2 (5 bases). Trimming took off 3 bases at V and 0 bases at J, with 14 bases between the two ends. The CDR3 is 17 amino acids. Germline assignment: CDR1 LGHNA and CDR2 YSLEER. The CDR3 reads CASSHTKEGANTGELFF. The CDR3 DNA sequence: TGCGCCAGCAGCCATACCAAAGAGGGCGCGAACACCGGGGAGCTGTTTTTT.

This clone has a handful of counts. CDR3: CAISGPGTHYEQYF. The CDR3 nucleotides read TGTGCCATCAGTGGGCCCGGGACCCACTACGAGCAGTACTTC. The chain joins TRBV10-3 to TRBJ2-7; D tentatively fits TRBD1 or TRBD2 (5 bases each). Germline loops: CDR1 ENHRY, CDR2 SYGVKD. With 4 bases removed from V and 3 bases from J, the gap between germline ends came to 13 bases. The CDR3 is 14 residues long.

The genes are TRBV19 and TRBJ1-4, with D possibly TRBD1 on 6 matching bases. Trimming took off 2 bases at V and 0 bases at J, with 16 bases between the two ends. Germline values: CDR1 LNHDA, CDR2 SQIVND (reference sequence). The CDR3 extends over 18 amino acids. The CDR3 sequence: CASSIFSGRGSTNEKLFF. The CDR3, as DNA: TGTGCCAGTAGTATATTCTCGGGCAGGGGTTCAACTAATGAAAAACTGTTTTTT.

V and J are TRBV6-1 and TRBJ2-7, with a weak D call TRBD2 (5 bases). The CDR3 has 14 amino acids. Between the trimmed V and J ends, which lost 6 bases and 3 bases, there was a span of 15 bases. From germline, CDR1 is MNHNS and CDR2 SASEGT. The CDR3: CASRHRGACYEQYF. CDR3 DNA: TGTGCCAGCAGACACCGGGGTGCCTGCTACGAGCAGTACTTC.

This chain links TRBV7-8 with TRBJ2-5; TRBD1 matches 8 bases. J lost 5 bases, V lost 1 base, and 6 bases had no gene match. The CDR3 has 15 residues. Germline V gene lookup returns CDR1 SGHVS and CDR2 FQNEAQ. CDR3 region: CASSLGQGSRETQYF. The CDR3 bases are TGTGCCAGCAGCTTAGGACAGGGGAGTCGGGAGACCCAGTACTTC. The full variable domain, rest sourced from reference TRBV7-8 and TRBJ2-5, is GAGVSQSPRYKVAKRGQDVALRCDPISGHVSLFWYQQALGQGPEFLTYFQNEAQLDKSGLPSDRFFAERPEGSVSTLKIQRTQQEDSAVYLCASSLGQGSRETQYFGPGTRLLVL.

The gene calls are TRBV15 and TRBJ1-5; 9 bases fit TRBD1. The V segment lost 5 bases and the J segment 7 bases; nucleotides outside the gene matches: 6. This CDR3 has 14 amino acids. From germline, CDR1 is LNHNV and CDR2 YYDKDF (reference sequence). The DNA for the CDR3 is TGTGCCACCAGCCCAGGGACAGGGAGACAGCCCCAGCATTTT. Amino acid sequence: CATSPGTGRQPQHF.

V gene TRBV27 combines with J gene TRBJ2-2; 7 bases fit TRBD2. The CDR3 consists of 14 residues. V gave up 8 bases and J gave up 6 bases; unmatched junction bases: 9. Germline assignment: CDR1 MNHEY and CDR2 SMNVEV (reference sequence). Here the CDR3 reads CASRKGRVSGELFF. CDR3 nucleotides: TGTGCCAGCCGCAAAGGGAGGGTGTCCGGGGAGCTGTTTTTT.

The chain links TRBV6-1 to TRBJ2-5; D remains ambiguous. V lost 8 bases and J 5 bases, leaving 18 bases between the germline ends. There are 14 residues in the CDR3. Looked up from germline, CDR1 is MNHNS and CDR2 is SASEGT. The CDR3 loop is CASHRPFHGETQYF. In DNA, the CDR3 is TGTGCCAGCCACCGCCCATTCCACGGGGAGACCCAGTACTTC.

This sequence joins TRBV27 and TRBJ2-1; TRBD2 matches at 9 bases. The germline gives CDR1 MNHEY, CDR2 SMNVEV (reference sequence). CDR3 length: 16 residues. The ends lost 0 bases at V and 7 bases at J; junction bases unmatched: 7. The CDR3 region has the DNA TGTGCCAGCAGTTTATCGGGGCGGGAGGGTTGTAATGAGCAGTTCTTC. Protein: CASSLSGREGCNEQFF.

This clone showed up just once. The J gene is TRBJ2-1, the V gene TRBV6-1; 11 nucleotides line up with TRBD1. This CDR3 region has 15 residues. V gave up 10 bases and J gave up 6 bases; unmatched junction bases: 11. Germline values: CDR1 MNHNS, CDR2 SASEGT. In nucleotides, the CDR3 is TGTGCCAACAAGAAGACCGGGACAGGGGGCAATGAGCAGTTCTTC. Its translation is CANKKTGTGGNEQFF.

The CDR3: CASSPWDRWEQYF. In nucleotides, the CDR3 is TGTGCCAGCAGCCCCTGGGACCGCTGGGAGCAGTACTTC. The rearrangement links TRBV5-6 to TRBJ2-7; TRBD1 or TRBD2 may be the D gene (5 bases each). The CDR3 sequence is 13 residues long. Germline CDR1 SGHDT, CDR2 YYEEEE. The V end was cut by 4 bases, the J end by 7 bases, with 15 bases between.

The chain uses TRBV27 and TRBJ2-1; 7 bases map to TRBD2. The CDR3 extends over 15 amino acids. The ends lost 5 bases at V and 2 bases at J; junction bases unmatched: 6. Per the germline V gene, CDR1 is MNHEY and CDR2 is SMNVEV (reference sequence). This CDR3 reads CASSGGVAAYNEQFF. The DNA of the CDR3 is TGTGCCAGCAGTGGGGGGGTAGCGGCCTACAATGAGCAGTTCTTC.

The chain has TRBV6-1 and TRBJ2-1, with TRBD2 matching 8 bases. Per the germline V gene, CDR1 is MNHNS and CDR2 is SASEGT. The CDR3 spans 14 residues. Unmatched junction bases numbered 10, after V lost 6 bases and J lost 9 bases. CDR3 in DNA: TGTGCCAGCAGCGACCGTAGCGGGAATGGTGAGCAGTTCTTC. Translated: CASSDRSGNGEQFF.

The rearrangement links TRBV19 to TRBJ2-1; 7 bases agree with TRBD1. Germline-derived CDR1 and CDR2 are LNHDA and SQIVND (reference sequence). The CDR3 is 18 residues long. Germline trimming cut 0 bases from V and 5 bases from J; bases unmatched to any gene: 13. The CDR3 reads CASSIDAKDRINDNEQFF. The CDR3 region has the DNA TGTGCCAGTAGTATAGACGCAAAGGACAGGATTAACGACAATGAGCAGTTCTTC. Full variable domain (rest looked up from reference TRBV19 and TRBJ2-1): DGGITQSPKYLFRKEGQNVTLSCEQNLNHDAMYWYRQDPGQGLRLIYYSQIVNDFQKGDIAEGYSVSREKKESFPLTVTSAQKNPTAFYLCASSIDAKDRINDNEQFFGPGTRLTVL.

This chain uses TRBV6-5 with TRBJ1-4, with 10 bases that match TRBD1. The germline V gene has CDR1 MNHEY and CDR2 SVGAGI. The CDR3 has 15 amino acids. V gave up 3 bases and J gave up 6 bases; unmatched junction bases: 4. The CDR3 sequence: CASSYATGGHEKLFF. For the CDR3, the DNA is TGTGCCAGCAGTTATGCGACAGGGGGCCATGAAAAACTGTTTTTT.

This chain joins TRBV7-9 and TRBJ2-7, with TRBD2 as a possible D gene (6 bases). Trimming took 5 bases from V and 9 from J, leaving 32 bases between them. Germline assignment: CDR1 SEHNR and CDR2 FQNEAQ (reference sequence). CDR3 size: 18 residues. The CDR3 here is CASSVGRSGGEKASRQYF. The CDR3 DNA follows: TGTGCCAGCAGCGTGGGCCGATCCGGCGGGGAGAAAGCGTCGAGGCAGTACTTC.

The genes are TRBV5-1 and TRBJ1-3, with 8 bases aligning to TRBD1. V gave up 7 bases and J gave up 4 bases; unmatched junction bases: 4. The CDR3 extends over 13 amino acids. Germline-derived CDR1 and CDR2 are SGHRS and YFSETQ. The CDR3 nucleotides read TGCGCCAGCTCGCAGGGGGCGGGAAACACCATATATTTT. Encoded protein: CASSQGAGNTIYF.

The chain combines TRBV5-1 with TRBJ2-1; 12 bases match TRBD2. This CDR3 contains 13 residues. With 5 bases clipped from V and 7 bases from J, the junction kept 1 base outside the gene matches. The germline gives CDR1 SGHRS, CDR2 YFSETQ. CDR3 DNA sequence: TGCGCCAGCAGGCTAGCGGGAGGGAATGAGCAGTTCTTC. Its protein is CASRLAGGNEQFF.

This clone was observed a single time. The chain employs TRBV11-3 and TRBJ2-3, with 7 bases identical to TRBD2. V lost 8 bases and J lost 1; bases outside the gene matches: 3. The CDR3 spans 13 residues. Germline loops: CDR1 SGHNT, CDR2 YENEEA. Written as DNA, the CDR3 is TGTGCCAGCGGCGGGGGAGGCACAGATACGCAGTATTTT. This sequence encodes CASGGGGTDTQYF.

This chain joins TRBV27 and TRBJ2-3; 9 bases align to TRBD1. Germline CDR1 MNHEY, CDR2 SMNVEV (reference sequence). The V segment lost 7 bases and the J segment 3 bases; nucleotides outside the gene matches: 11. CDR3 length: 16 amino acids. CDR3 region: CASTYEPGQGTDTQYF. The DNA of the CDR3 is TGTGCCAGCACTTACGAGCCGGGACAGGGAACAGATACGCAGTATTTT.

The chain uses TRBV25-1 and TRBJ2-5; 9 bases map to TRBD1. V was clipped by 4 bases and J by 3 bases; unmatched bases: 9. The length of the CDR3 is 16 residues. Germline CDR1 MGHDK, CDR2 SYGVNS. The CDR3 coding sequence is TGTGCCAGCAGTGGTAGACCGGGACAGGGAAAAGAGACCCAGTACTTC. This sequence encodes CASSGRPGQGKETQYF.

In nucleotides, the CDR3 is TGTGCCAGCAGTTACAGGGACAGGGAAGATGGTGGCTACACCTTC. This encodes CASSYRDREDGGYTF. V and J are TRBV6-5 and TRBJ1-2; 9 bases align to TRBD1. The CDR3 is 15 residues long. CDR1 and CDR2 (germline): MNHEY, SVGAGI. V shed 2 bases and J 7 bases; nucleotides not matched to a gene: 8.

The chain recombines TRBV7-2 with TRBJ2-3, with 8 bases lining up with TRBD1. Germline CDR1 SGHTA, CDR2 FQGNSA. This CDR3 is built from 15 residues. J was trimmed by 2 bases and V by 1 base; bases with no gene match: 2. Written as DNA, the CDR3 is TGTGCCAGCAGCTTAGGACAGGGGAACACAGATACGCAGTATTTT. It codes for CASSLGQGNTDTQYF.

The genes are TRBV2 and TRBJ2-7, with TRBD1 identical over 8 bases. V was pared by 7 bases and J by 6 bases, with 14 bases of the junction left unmatched. The CDR3 runs 15 residues. CDR1 and CDR2 (germline): SNHLY, FYNNEI. CDR3 DNA sequence: TGTGCCAGCATGCAACCGGGACAGGCAATTGGCGAGCAGTACTTC. The encoded protein is CASMQPGQAIGEQYF.

The rearrangement uses TRBV7-6 and TRBJ1-2; a weak D match, TRBD1 (5 bases). Looked up from germline, CDR1 is SGHVS and CDR2 is FNYEAQ. This CDR3 spans 11 amino acids. V lost 8 bases and J 6 bases, leaving 10 bases between the germline ends. CDR3 sequence reads: CASGGGNGYTF. As DNA, the CDR3 is TGTGCCAGCGGGGGGGGGAATGGCTACACCTTC. Looking up the rest from reference TRBV7-6 and TRBJ1-2 gives the full variable domain: GAGVSQSPRYKVTKRGQDVALRCDPISGHVSLYWYRQALGQGPEFLTYFNYEAQQDKSGLPNDRFSAERPEGSISTLTIQRTEQRDSAMYRCASGGGNGYTFGSGTRLTVV.

This clone occurred once. The V gene is TRBV28, the J gene TRBJ1-2; a weak D match, TRBD1 (5 bases). The germline V gene encodes CDR1 MDHEN and CDR2 SYDVKM. This CDR3 is 14 amino acids long. With 2 bases removed from V and 9 bases from J, the gap between germline ends came to 16 bases. The CDR3 DNA follows: TGTGCCAGCAGTTTACAGGGACCCTCTTCGTGCTACACCTTC. This encodes CASSLQGPSSCYTF.

The chain recombines TRBV6-5 with TRBJ1-2, with D unresolved. Per germline, CDR1 MNHEY and CDR2 SVGAGI. The V gene lost 0 bases and the J gene lost 6 bases, with 14 bases spanning the gap. The CDR3 is made up of 15 amino acids. The CDR3, as DNA: TGTGCCAGCAGTTACTCGTGGACCTCCCGCGATGGCTACACCTTC. This codes for CASSYSWTSRDGYTF.

The gene calls are TRBV4-1 and TRBJ2-1, with 9 bases matching TRBD1. J gave up 6 bases and V 1 base, and 7 bases lay outside the gene matches. This CDR3 comprises 16 residues. The germline gives CDR1 MGHRA, CDR2 YSYEKL. Here the CDR3 reads CASSQVRDRAGNEQFF. The CDR3 DNA sequence: TGCGCCAGCAGCCAAGTCCGGGACAGGGCGGGCAATGAGCAGTTCTTC.

The chain combines TRBV4-1 with TRBJ2-1; a weak D match, TRBD1 (8 bases). Germline CDR1 reads MGHRA; CDR2 reads YSYEKL. CDR3 length equals 16 residues. Trimming removed 1 base at V and 9 bases at J, with 19 bases between. The CDR3 region has the DNA TGCGCCAGCAGCCAAGTTGGCAGGGGGCGGGGGAGTGAGCAGTTCTTC. This sequence encodes CASSQVGRGRGSEQFF.

The CDR3 protein is CASSPITQGSGSYEQYF. DNA for the CDR3: TGTGCCAGCAGCCCTATAACCCAGGGGAGCGGATCCTACGAGCAGTACTTC. V gene TRBV7-9 combines with J gene TRBJ2-7; TRBD1 might be the D (6 bases). There are 17 residues in the CDR3. Trimming cost V 5 bases and J 1 base, with 21 bases left between them. Germline lookup yields CDR1 SEHNR and CDR2 FQNEAQ (reference sequence).

The CDR3 loop reads CASSFPVLDREWNEQYF. As DNA, the CDR3 is TGTGCCAGCAGCTTCCCCGTTTTGGACAGGGAATGGAACGAGCAGTACTTC. The V call is TRBV5-5, the J call TRBJ2-7; TRBD1 matches at 8 bases. The CDR3 sequence is 17 residues long. The germline V gene has CDR1 SGHKS and CDR2 YYEKEE (reference sequence). Trimming removed 2 bases from V and 5 bases from J; junction bases left unmatched: 15.